This T cell receptor beta chain was identified during a study of T cells in Graves' hyperthyroidism and ophthalmopathy. Used for diagnoses were clinical symptoms, serum thyroxine and TRAb, thyroid ultrasound and orbital computed tomography. This clonotype was seen repeatedly, ten times or more. The investigators amplified TCR beta CDR3 regions from RNA transcripts. HTBI primers were used for first-round RT-PCR of the TCR CDR3. TCRdb called the multiplex PCR reads again in MiXCR, with one record for every CDR3 protein. The table lists approximately 300,000 distinct CDR3 sequences, approximately 15% of them singletons, with around 55% in the top ten. The source is a woman aged 55 to 70 with Graves' ophthalmopathy. The sequenced sample consisted of blood.

This chain's CDR3 is CASTLGGLVLSYEQYF. Here the CDR3 DNA reads TGTGCCAGCACCCTGGGGGGACTAGTACTCTCCTACGAGCAGTACTTC. The chain combines TRBV2 with TRBJ2-7, with TRBD2 identical over 8 bases. CDR1 and CDR2 from the germline V gene are SNHLY and FYNNEI. With 7 bases clipped from V and 0 bases from J, the junction kept 11 bases outside the gene matches. This CDR3 comprises 16 residues.